The 21 T cell receptor beta chains given below trace back to one sample, sequenced in a study of response to subunit inactivated influenza vaccine. TCRdb redid the calling of the RT-PCR reads with MiXCR, one entry per CDR3 protein. The sample lists roughly 520,000 distinct CDR3 sequences, about 25% seen once, with approximately 2% in the top ten. The sample was CD4+ T cells sorted from PBMCs, taken about 5 days after vaccination. The receptors were gathered from a man over 45 who received an inactivated influenza vaccine.

The chain employs TRBV5-1 and TRBJ1-2; 9 bases map to TRBD1. V shed 4 bases, J shed 6 bases, and the junction held 7 bases outside the gene matches. The CDR3 is made up of 14 amino acids. CDR1 and CDR2 (germline): SGHRS, YFSETQ. The CDR3 nucleotides read TGCGCCAGCAGCCCCGGGACAGGGAAGGATGGCTACACCTTC. Translated: CASSPGTGKDGYTF.

This clonotype was seen just once. The genes are TRBV15 and TRBJ2-7; TRBD1 aligns across 8 bases. The CDR3 has 15 residues. Germline CDR1 LNHNV, CDR2 YYDKDF (reference sequence). The V and J ends lost 0 bases and 9 bases, in that order; junction bases with no gene match: 10. CDR3: CATSRDRSQGAVQYF. DNA for the CDR3: TGTGCCACCAGCAGAGATCGAAGTCAGGGGGCGGTGCAGTACTTC.

This chain links TRBV12-3 or TRBV12-4 with TRBJ1-5, with TRBD1 matching over 8 bases. The CDR3 runs 14 residues. Germline trimming cut 5 bases from V and 5 bases from J; bases unmatched to any gene: 5. In DNA form, the CDR3 reads TGTGCCAGCAGTCGGACAGGGCCAGATCAGCCCCAGCATTTT. Translation gives CASSRTGPDQPQHF.

Only a few counts were recorded for this clonotype. The rearrangement joins TRBV30 to TRBJ1-5; D remains unclear. CDR1 is GTSNPN, CDR2 SVGIG, per germline (reference sequence). This CDR3 has 15 residues. Trimming pared 3 bases from V and 2 bases from J, leaving 14 bases between. The CDR3 sequence: CAWSTVMMGNQPQHF. CDR3 DNA sequence: TGTGCCTGGAGCACGGTCATGATGGGCAATCAGCCCCAGCATTTT.

The sample holds a few counts of this clonotype. The rearrangement links TRBV15 to TRBJ2-2; D gene ambiguous. V lost 5 bases to trimming and J lost 0 bases, with 13 bases between them. The CDR3 has 16 residues. CDR1 is LNHNV, CDR2 YYDKDF, per germline (reference sequence). The CDR3 spells CATSRRVASNTGELFF. In DNA form, the CDR3 reads TGTGCCACCAGCCGAAGGGTCGCTTCGAACACCGGGGAGCTGTTTTTT. The full variable domain, completed using reference TRBV15 and TRBJ2-2, is DAMVIQNPRYQVTQFGKPVTLSCSQTLNHNVMYWYQQKSSQAPKLLFHYYDKDFNNEADTPDNFQSRRPNTSFCFLDIRSPGLGDTAMYLCATSRRVASNTGELFFGEGSRLTVL.

This clonotype occurred a few times. The V gene is TRBV10-3, the J gene TRBJ2-2, with 10 nucleotides matching TRBD1. The CDR3 runs 14 residues. The germline CDR1 and CDR2 sequences are ENHRY and SYGVKD. Germline trimming cut 4 bases from V and 7 bases from J; bases unmatched to any gene: 3. CDR3 in amino acids: CAISGGQGNGELFF. In nucleotides, the CDR3 is TGTGCCATCAGTGGGGGACAGGGGAACGGGGAGCTGTTTTTT.

The chain uses TRBV10-3 and TRBJ2-5, with 7 bases that match TRBD2. J gave up 5 bases and V 5 bases, and 5 bases lay outside the gene matches. This CDR3 is 13 amino acids long. Germline V CDR1 and CDR2: ENHRY, SYGVKD. In DNA form, the CDR3 reads TGTGCCATCAGTCCCCGGGGAGGGGAGACCCAGTACTTC. Amino acid sequence: CAISPRGGETQYF.

The chain links TRBV11-2 to TRBJ2-7; D unresolved. The germline V gene encodes CDR1 SGHAT and CDR2 FQNNGV. The CDR3 is made up of 14 amino acids. Trimming pared 1 base from V and 1 base from J, leaving 8 bases between. CDR3 DNA sequence: TGTGCCAGCAGCTTAGCGGCCAGGTCCTACGAGCAGTACTTC. Translating gives CASSLAARSYEQYF.

In this sample, this clonotype turned up a few times. The chain employs TRBV5-6 and TRBJ2-7; TRBD1 or TRBD2 may be the D gene (5 bases each). This CDR3 comprises 15 residues. Germline CDR1 and CDR2: SGHDT and YYEEEE. Trimming took 2 bases from V and 2 from J, leaving 14 bases between them. The CDR3 spells CASSFGGRGTYEQYF. In DNA, the CDR3 is TGTGCCAGCAGCTTCGGAGGTAGGGGAACCTACGAGCAGTACTTC.

This clonotype was observed a handful of times. The rearrangement links TRBV15 to TRBJ2-7; 7 positions match TRBD1. Germline CDR1 and CDR2: LNHNV and YYDKDF (reference sequence). Germline trimming cut 0 bases from V and 6 bases from J; bases unmatched to any gene: 8. The CDR3 totals 15 residues. The CDR3 DNA is TGTGCCACCAGCAGAGATCACAGGGGCACCTTCGAGCAGTACTTC. Translating gives CATSRDHRGTFEQYF.

The chain combines TRBV29-1 with TRBJ2-5; possible D gene TRBD1, 5 bases. In germline, CDR1 is SQVTM, CDR2 ANQGSEA. The CDR3 extends over 13 amino acids. V lost 7 bases to trimming and J lost 5 bases, with 17 bases between them. The CDR3 bases are TGCAGCGCGGATAAGGGGATACCGGAGACCCAGTACTTC. Residues: CSADKGIPETQYF.

This clonotype appeared a single time. This chain uses TRBV20-1 with TRBJ2-3; 10 bases are shared with TRBD1. The CDR3 loop spans 13 amino acids. Germline V lookup: CDR1 DFQATT, CDR2 SNEGSKA (reference sequence). V lost 5 bases, J lost 6 bases, and 5 bases stayed unmatched. CDR3 nucleotide sequence: TGCAGTGCTGGGACAGGGGAGGTGGATACGCAGTATTTT. Encoded protein: CSAGTGEVDTQYF.

The chain has TRBV19 and TRBJ2-7; the D gene is possibly TRBD1 (5 bases). The CDR3 length is 14 residues. Trimming took 3 bases from V and 6 from J, leaving 15 bases between them. Per the germline V gene, CDR1 is LNHDA and CDR2 is SQIVND (reference sequence). The CDR3 loop is CASSIGLGPSEQYF. DNA for the CDR3: TGTGCCAGTAGTATTGGCTTGGGGCCAAGCGAGCAGTACTTC.

Written as DNA, the CDR3 is TGCGCCAGCAGCTTGGAGAGGCGGCAGAACTACGAGCAGTACTTC. Translating gives CASSLERRQNYEQYF. The chain couples TRBV5-1 to TRBJ2-7, with no clear D. The CDR3 covers 15 residues. Germline CDR1 is SGHRS and CDR2 is YFSETQ. V was pared by 0 bases and J by 3 bases, with 13 bases between.

The V call is TRBV7-2, the J call TRBJ2-6; 8 nucleotides align to TRBD1. Looked up from germline, CDR1 is SGHTA and CDR2 is FQGNSA. This CDR3 contains 15 residues. V was pared by 5 bases and J by 2 bases, with 2 bases of the junction left unmatched. The CDR3 is CASSRQGTGANVLTF. The CDR3 coding sequence is TGTGCCAGCAGCCGACAGGGGACTGGGGCCAACGTCCTGACTTTC.

The chain uses TRBV12-3 or TRBV12-4 and TRBJ1-1, with unresolved D. The CDR3 spans 14 residues. The V end lost 1 base, the J end lost 1 base, and 7 bases lay between the germline ends. CDR3 sequence: CASSLGDQNTEAFF. The CDR3 DNA sequence: TGTGCCAGCAGTTTAGGTGACCAGAACACTGAAGCTTTCTTT.

This clonotype was seen a handful of times. The rearrangement joins TRBV29-1 to TRBJ2-2; 9 positions agree with TRBD1. Trimming cost V 7 bases and J 4 bases; bases outside gene matches: 4. The CDR3 contains 13 residues. Germline loops: CDR1 SQVTM, CDR2 ANQGSEA. The CDR3 nucleotides are TGCAGCGCACAGGGGGCGCCCACCGGGGAGCTGTTTTTT. Its protein product is CSAQGAPTGELFF.

V is TRBV4-3 and J is TRBJ1-2; D is possibly TRBD1 (5 bases). Germline CDR1 LGHNA, CDR2 YSLEER. There are 13 residues in the CDR3. V dropped 4 bases and J dropped 5 bases, with 11 bases sitting between them. This CDR3 reads CASSRDVLYGYTF. CDR3 nucleotide sequence: TGCGCCAGCAGCCGGGACGTCTTGTATGGCTACACCTTC.

This clonotype was counted at least ten times. The chain recombines TRBV4-2 with TRBJ2-1; D call uncertain. Trimming removed 1 base from V and 0 bases from J, with 10 bases in between. The CDR3 covers 16 residues. CDR1 is LGHNA and CDR2 is YNFKEQ in the germline V gene. CDR3 region: CASSQVADLSYNEQFF. CDR3 DNA: TGTGCCAGCAGCCAAGTCGCTGACCTCTCCTACAATGAGCAGTTCTTC.

A few counts support this clonotype. The chain carries TRBV28 and TRBJ2-7; D could derive from TRBD1 or TRBD2 (5 bases each). Germline lookup yields CDR1 MDHEN and CDR2 SYDVKM. Trimming took 6 bases from V and 2 from J, leaving 11 bases between them. CDR3 size: 13 residues. The CDR3 nucleotides read TGTGCCAGCAGGGGGGACCCGACCTACGAGCAGTACTTC. Protein sequence: CASRGDPTYEQYF.

This clonotype was picked up a small number of times. The chain couples TRBV6-2 or TRBV6-3 to TRBJ1-2, with no clear D. This CDR3 is built from 14 residues. V lost 0 bases and J 2 bases, leaving 7 bases between the germline ends. The germline CDR1 and CDR2 sequences are MNHEY and SVGEGT. This chain's CDR3 is CASSYSAMNYGYTF. The CDR3 nucleotides read TGTGCCAGCAGTTACTCAGCAATGAACTATGGCTACACCTTC.